Listed below are T cell receptor beta chains from one sample, sequenced in a study of siplizumab effects on memory and regulatory T cells. Profiling relied on immunoSEQ multiplex PCR, and the TCRdb table lists in-frame clones only, not all of them. The sample lists 95,000 to 100,000 clones; about nine tenths were seen once. The specimen sequenced was non-Treg CD4+ T cells sorted from blood. These receptors came from a human donor in good health. Each CDR3 is given with its conserved first and last residue. Fields, in order: CDR3 protein, CDR3 DNA, V gene, D gene, clone size, J gene. A D gene is named only where the DNA matches it firmly. Clone size, where shown, is once, few, many, or a class for clones that have expanded.

CASSQGQGAFYEQYF	TGTGCCAGCAGCCAAGGGCAGGGGGCTTTCTACGAGCAGTACTTC	TRBV14	TRBD1	NA	TRBJ2-7
CASSGRDGVSTDTQYF	TGTGCCAGCAGTGGACGGGACGGGGTAAGCACAGATACGCAGTATTTT	TRBV6-1	NA	NA	TRBJ2-3
CASSPKLAGGTDTQYF	TGTGCCAGCTCACCCAAACTAGCGGGGGGCACAGATACGCAGTATTTT	TRBV18	TRBD2	NA	TRBJ2-3
CASSMTGVVLNTEAFF	TGTGCCAGTAGTATGACAGGGGTTGTTTTGAACACTGAAGCTTTCTTT	TRBV19	TRBD1	NA	TRBJ1-1
CASSPPGTRPGEQFF	TGTGCCAGCTCACCACCCGGGACCCGACCTGGTGAGCAGTTCTTC	TRBV18	NA	NA	TRBJ2-1
CASSSSTEQYF	TGTGCCAGCAGCTCATCGACGGAGCAGTACTTC	TRBV7-6	NA	few	TRBJ2-7
CSVEVAGAHNEQFF	TGCAGCGTTGAGGTGGCAGGGGCGCACAATGAGCAGTTCTTC	TRBV29-1	NA	NA	TRBJ2-1
CSVRGTYEQYF	TGCAGCGTCAGAGGTACTTACGAGCAGTACTTC	TRBV29-1	NA	NA	TRBJ2-7
CASSEGQTQYF	TGTGCCAGCAGTGAAGGGCAGACCCAGTACTTC	TRBV2	NA	NA	TRBJ2-5
CASLPGGNTEAFF	TGTGCCAGCCTACCGGGGGGGAACACTGAAGCTTTCTTT	TRBV6-5	NA	NA	TRBJ1-1
CASSVTPTKRGNTIYF	TGTGCCAGCAGCGTAACGCCGACCAAGAGGGGAAACACCATATATTTT	TRBV9	NA	NA	TRBJ1-3
CASSPPDGREHGYTF	TGTGCCAGCTCACCACCCGACGGGAGAGAGCATGGCTACACCTTC	TRBV18	NA	NA	TRBJ1-2
CASSDGGEDTGELFF	TGCGCCAGCAGTGATGGGGGCGAAGACACCGGGGAGCTGTTTTTT	TRBV10-1	NA	NA	TRBJ2-2
CASSLSYEQYF	TGTGCCAGCAGCTTATCGTACGAGCAGTACTTC	TRBV7-9	NA	NA	TRBJ2-7
CASSELGANQPQHF	TGTGCCAGCAGTGAATTAGGGGCTAATCAGCCCCAGCATTTT	TRBV6-4	NA	NA	TRBJ1-5
CASSYRWGVNQPQHF	TGTGCCAGCAGTTACAGGTGGGGAGTTAATCAGCCCCAGCATTTT	TRBV6-5	NA	NA	TRBJ1-5
CASSSQGLASYEQYF	TGTGCCAGCAGTTCCCAGGGTCTAGCTAGCTACGAGCAGTACTTC	TRBV28	NA	once	TRBJ2-7
CASSHAGQGTGELFF	TGCGCCAGCAGCCACGCGGGACAGGGGACCGGGGAGCTGTTTTTT	TRBV4-1	TRBD1	NA	TRBJ2-2
CASSQEWPGLLYNEQFF	TGCGCCAGCAGCCAAGAGTGGCCGGGGCTTCTCTACAATGAGCAGTTCTTC	TRBV4-1	NA	NA	TRBJ2-1
CASSQDSSGSAQYF	TGTGCTAGCAGCCAAGATTCTAGCGGGAGTGCGCAGTATTTT	TRBV7-7	TRBD2	few	TRBJ2-3
CAWSVGTLWTSGNTIYF	TGTGCCTGGAGTGTAGGGACCCTGTGGACCTCTGGAAACACCATATATTTT	TRBV30	NA	NA	TRBJ1-3
CASSFGAGGPNSYEQYF	TGCGCCAGCAGCTTCGGGGCGGGAGGGCCCAACTCCTACGAGCAGTACTTC	TRBV5-1	TRBD2	NA	TRBJ2-7
CASSSGGLAGGDTGELFF	TGTGCCAGCAGCTCAGGGGGACTAGCGGGAGGGGACACCGGGGAGCTGTTTTTT	TRBV5-4	TRBD2	NA	TRBJ2-2
CASSLGGSSEQFF	TGCGCCAGCAGCTTGGGCGGGAGCAGTGAGCAGTTCTTC	TRBV5-1	TRBD2	NA	TRBJ2-1
CASSPPGLSTDTQYF	TGTGCCAGCAGCCCCCCGGGACTTAGCACAGATACGCAGTATTTT	TRBV5-6	NA	NA	TRBJ2-3
CAISGTSGRNEQFF	TGTGCCATCAGTGGGACTAGCGGGCGCAATGAGCAGTTCTTC	TRBV10-3	TRBD2	few	TRBJ2-1
CASSLRDASYEQYF	TGTGCCAGCAGTTTAAGGGACGCTTCCTACGAGCAGTACTTC	TRBV27	NA	NA	TRBJ2-7
CASRPDRSSSQETQYF	TGTGCCAGCAGACCTGACAGGAGTTCGAGTCAAGAGACCCAGTACTTC	TRBV28	NA	NA	TRBJ2-5
CASSPRGGRTDTQYF	TGTGCCAGCAGCCCGAGGGGGGGTCGTACAGATACGCAGTATTTT	TRBV5-8	NA	once	TRBJ2-3
CAWPTTMPGTRIATNEKLFF	TGTGCCTGGCCAACCACCATGCCCGGGACAAGAATTGCAACTAATGAAAAACTGTTTTTT	TRBV30	NA	NA	TRBJ1-4
CASSLGGTQYF	TGTGCCAGCAGCTTGGGAGGTACGCAGTATTTT	TRBV7-2	NA	NA	TRBJ2-3
CASRENIQYF	TGTGCCAGCAGGGAAAACATTCAGTACTTC	TRBV6-1	NA	NA	TRBJ2-4
CASRAGTGTGTEAFF	TGCGCCAGCAGAGCCGGGACAGGGACGGGCACTGAAGCTTTCTTT	TRBV5-1	TRBD1	NA	TRBJ1-1
CASTSGTGATNEKLFF	TGTGCCAGTACCTCCGGGACAGGGGCAACTAATGAAAAACTGTTTTTT	TRBV5-4	TRBD1	NA	TRBJ1-4
CASSPPGGSYQPQHF	TGTGCCAGCAGCCCGCCCGGGGGGTCCTATCAGCCCCAGCATTTT	TRBV7-2	NA	NA	TRBJ1-5
CASSPRGPTYEQYF	TGTGCCAGCTCACCACGAGGGCCCACCTACGAGCAGTACTTC	TRBV18	NA	NA	TRBJ2-7
CASSPGRLSYNEQFF	TGTGCCAGCAGCCCCGGGAGATTATCCTACAATGAGCAGTTCTTC	TRBV7-2	NA	NA	TRBJ2-1
CASSYSLRSTDTQYF	TGTGCCAGCAGTTACTCGCTGAGGAGCACAGATACGCAGTATTTT	TRBV6-6	NA	NA	TRBJ2-3
CASTSATEAGRYGYTF	TGTGCCAGCACCTCCGCTACCGAGGCAGGTCGGTATGGCTACACCTTC	TRBV25-1	NA	NA	TRBJ1-2
CASSYGGGPTGELFF	TGTGCCAGCAGTTACGGGGGAGGGCCCACCGGGGAGCTGTTTTTT	TRBV27	TRBD2	NA	TRBJ2-2
CASSYDGAGNTEAFF	TGTGCCAGCAGTTACGACGGCGCCGGGAACACTGAAGCTTTCTTT	TRBV6-5	NA	NA	TRBJ1-1